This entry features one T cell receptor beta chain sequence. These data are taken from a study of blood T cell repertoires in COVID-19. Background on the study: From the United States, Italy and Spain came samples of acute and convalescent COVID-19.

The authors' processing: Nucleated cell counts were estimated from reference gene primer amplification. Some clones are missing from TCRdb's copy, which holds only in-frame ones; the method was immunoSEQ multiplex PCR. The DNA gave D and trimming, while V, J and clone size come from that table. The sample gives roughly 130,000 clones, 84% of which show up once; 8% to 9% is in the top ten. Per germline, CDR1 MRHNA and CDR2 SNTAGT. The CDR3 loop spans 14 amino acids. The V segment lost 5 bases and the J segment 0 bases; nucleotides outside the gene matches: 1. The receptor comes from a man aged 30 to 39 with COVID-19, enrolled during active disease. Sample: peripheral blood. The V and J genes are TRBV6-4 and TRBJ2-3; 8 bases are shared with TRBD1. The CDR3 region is CASSWDRSTDTQYF. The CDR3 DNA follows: TGTGCCAGCAGTTGGGACAGGAGCACAGATACGCAGTATTTT.